These 28 T cell receptor beta chains came from one sample sequenced in a study of T cell repertoires in cytomegalovirus infection. Each CDR3 protein is one row after TCRdb ran MiXCR on the reads. The repertoire holds around 900,000 distinct CDR3 sequences, about 33% seen once, with roughly an eighth in the top ten. Antigens of these TCRs are unknown. This specimen was cultured CD8+ T cells from PBMCs, taken from culture after CMV antigen stimulation. The receptors originated from a human donor in good health (CMV status not recorded). Some clones in this sample may be carry-over from other donors' samples.

The table lists this clonotype with a few counts. DNA for the CDR3: TGTGCCACCAGCCGGACAGGGATCAACTACGAGCAGTACTTC. Protein sequence: CATSRTGINYEQYF. The V call is TRBV15, the J call TRBJ2-7, with 8 bases aligning to TRBD1. Per germline, CDR1 LNHNV and CDR2 YYDKDF (reference sequence). Losses at the gene ends were 5 bases for V and 3 bases for J; bases not matched to a gene: 6. The length of the CDR3 is 14 residues.

The chain is built from TRBV7-4 and TRBJ2-7, with 9 bases aligning to TRBD2. Unmatched junction bases numbered 2, after V lost 4 bases and J lost 7 bases. The CDR3 extends over 12 amino acids. Germline assignment: CDR1 SGHVT and CDR2 SQSDAQ. The CDR3 reads CASSSSGTEQYF. CDR3 coding DNA: TGTGCCAGCAGCTCTAGCGGGACTGAGCAGTACTTC.

The chain uses TRBV10-3 and TRBJ2-5; 9 nucleotides line up with TRBD1. V was pared by 2 bases and J by 2 bases, with 9 bases of the junction left unmatched. Germline values: CDR1 ENHRY, CDR2 SYGVKD. The CDR3 spans 17 residues. CDR3 sequence: CAISETATGGEQETQYF. The CDR3 DNA is TGTGCCATCAGTGAGACAGCGACAGGGGGTGAGCAAGAGACCCAGTACTTC.

This sequence joins TRBV6-5 and TRBJ1-5, with TRBD1 as a possible D gene (5 bases). The V gene lost 6 bases and the J gene lost 7 bases, with 19 bases spanning the gap. CDR1 MNHEY and CDR2 SVGAGI come from the germline V gene. The length of the CDR3 is 15 residues. CDR3 sequence: CASSLYGQGGQPQHF. In nucleotides, the CDR3 is TGTGCCAGCAGCCTCTATGGGCAGGGCGGACAGCCCCAGCATTTT.

This chain links TRBV25-1 with TRBJ1-2; perhaps TRBD1 as D (6 bases). Germline-derived CDR1 and CDR2 are MGHDK and SYGVNS. Trimming left V 3 bases short and J 8 bases short, with 13 bases between. The CDR3 has 13 residues. CDR3 nucleotide sequence: TGTGCCAGCAGTGAGAGATCAGGGGACGGCTACACCTTC. Its translation: CASSERSGDGYTF.

The V and J genes are TRBV7-6 and TRBJ2-3; D gene ambiguous. Per the germline V gene, CDR1 is SGHVS and CDR2 is FNYEAQ. The CDR3 spans 14 residues. Deletions cut 2 bases from V and 6 bases from J, with 12 bases between. The CDR3 sequence: CASSLTYIGDTQYF. DNA for the CDR3: TGTGCCAGCAGCTTAACCTACATAGGGGATACGCAGTATTTT.

This clonotype was counted ten times or more. This rearrangement joins TRBV12-3 or TRBV12-4 to TRBJ2-3, with 10 bases lining up with TRBD1. CDR3 length: 20 amino acids. After removal of 5 bases from V and 0 bases from J, the junction contained 17 bases not matched to a gene. The CDR3 DNA is TGTGCCAGCAGTCCTCAGACAGGGGGCAACGGCGGCGCTAGCACAGATACGCAGTATTTT. Translating gives CASSPQTGGNGGASTDTQYF.

This clonotype was seen repeatedly, ten times or more. V usage is TRBV7-2 and J usage is TRBJ2-5; D is undetermined. V lost 5 bases to trimming and J lost 0 bases, with 10 bases between them. This CDR3 contains 14 residues. CDR1 SGHTA and CDR2 FQGNSA come from the germline V gene. CDR3: CASSPDTYQETQYF. In nucleotides, the CDR3 is TGTGCCAGCAGCCCCGACACATACCAAGAGACCCAGTACTTC.

As to this clonotype: This may arise from a read error, as a much more abundant clone is one base away. The V gene is TRBV19, the J gene TRBJ2-1, with D possibly called TRBD1 or TRBD2 (5 bases each). This CDR3 is built from 16 residues. Germline V gives CDR1 LNHDA, CDR2 SQIVND (reference sequence). Here the CDR3 reads CASGIDRGDLLNEQFF. The CDR3 region has the DNA TGTGCCAGTGGTATAGATAGAGGGGACCTACTCAATGAGCAGTTCTTC. The full variable domain, completed using reference TRBV19 and TRBJ2-1, is DGGITQSPKYLFRKEGQNVTLSCEQNLNHDAMYWYRQDPGQGLRLIYYSQIVNDFQKGDIAEGYSVSREKKESFPLTVTSAQKNPTAFYLCASGIDRGDLLNEQFFGPGTRLTVL.

The chain links TRBV11-2 to TRBJ1-5; no firm D call. The V and J ends lost 6 bases and 4 bases respectively, with 31 bases between them. This CDR3 is built from 20 residues. Germline V gene data show CDR1 as SGHAT and CDR2 as FQNNGV. The CDR3 here is CASSPNFPCWATNLNQPQHF. CDR3 nucleotide sequence: TGTGCCAGCAGTCCAAATTTTCCGTGTTGGGCAACAAATCTAAATCAGCCCCAGCATTTT.

J is TRBJ2-1 and V is TRBV7-8; TRBD2 matches 7 bases. The CDR3 has 11 amino acids. The germline gives CDR1 SGHVS, CDR2 FQNEAQ. Here the CDR3 DNA reads TGTGCTGGGGGGGTCGGCAATGAGCAGTTCTTC. This encodes CAGGVGNEQFF.

This clonotype was seen only a few times. This chain connects TRBV29-1 to TRBJ2-1, with TRBD1 as a possible D gene (5 bases). The CDR3 contains 15 residues. Trimming left V 0 bases short and J 2 bases short, with 11 bases between. Germline loops: CDR1 SQVTM, CDR2 ANQGSEA. CDR3 bases: TGCAGCGTTGAAGAAGGGGCAGACCCCTACAATGAGCAGTTCTTC. Amino acids: CSVEEGADPYNEQFF.

This clonotype was picked up a small number of times. J is TRBJ2-1 and V is TRBV12-3 or TRBV12-4; 10 bases line up with TRBD1. The V gene end was trimmed by 5 bases and the J gene end by 4 bases; junction bases not matched to a gene: 8. This CDR3 is built from 16 residues. CDR3 DNA: TGTGCCAGCAGTCCCTACCCGGGACAGGGGTACAATGAGCAGTTCTTC. The encoded protein is CASSPYPGQGYNEQFF.

The chain carries TRBV27 and TRBJ2-7; 9 bases fit TRBD1. This CDR3 contains 13 residues. V shed 6 bases and J 6 bases; nucleotides not matched to a gene: 6. Germline values: CDR1 MNHEY, CDR2 SMNVEV (reference sequence). The CDR3 is CASSWDRDGEQYV. CDR3 coding DNA: TGTGCCAGCAGCTGGGACAGGGACGGCGAGCAGTACGTC.

V gene TRBV6-1 combines with J gene TRBJ2-3; D may be TRBD1 (5 bases). With 11 bases removed from V and 0 bases from J, the gap between germline ends came to 15 bases. Germline values: CDR1 MNHNS, CDR2 SASEGT. This CDR3 comprises 14 residues. The CDR3 DNA reads TGTGCCGGATTAAGGGGTTTTAGCACAGATACGCAGTATTTT. As protein: CAGLRGFSTDTQYF.

This clonotype turned up a few times. The rearrangement links TRBV11-1 to TRBJ1-1, with unresolved D. The V end was cut by 4 bases, the J end by 6 bases, with 12 bases between. CDR1 is SGHAT, CDR2 FQDESV, per germline (reference sequence). The CDR3 spans 13 residues. The CDR3 loop is CASSWAPDSEAFF. In DNA, the CDR3 is TGTGCCAGCAGCTGGGCCCCCGATTCTGAAGCTTTCTTT.

The table lists this clonotype with a count of one. The chain employs TRBV19 and TRBJ1-5; 7 bases map to TRBD1. Germline V lookup: CDR1 LNHDA, CDR2 SQIVND (reference sequence). Losses at the gene ends were 10 bases for V and 2 bases for J; bases not matched to a gene: 5. CDR3 length equals 13 residues. The DNA for the CDR3 is TGTGCCACCCACGGGACAGGCAATCAGCCCCAGCATTTT. This codes for CATHGTGNQPQHF.

The rearrangement links TRBV5-4 to TRBJ2-2; D is unresolved. The CDR3 runs 16 residues. Trimming removed 2 bases from V and 2 bases from J, with 13 bases in between. The germline V gene encodes CDR1 SGHNT and CDR2 YYREEE (reference sequence). As DNA, the CDR3 is TGTGCCAGCAGCTTATTTACCACGACCAACACCGGGGAGCTGTTTTTT. Amino acids: CASSLFTTTNTGELFF.

This clonotype was picked up many times. This chain uses TRBV27 with TRBJ1-2; TRBD1 matches 8 bases. Germline V lookup: CDR1 MNHEY, CDR2 SMNVEV (reference sequence). The CDR3 has 14 residues. The J segment lost 3 bases and the V segment lost 6 bases, leaving 6 bases of the junction unmatched. CDR3 loop: CASRRTGKDYGYTF. CDR3 sequence (DNA): TGTGCCAGCAGGAGGACAGGGAAGGACTATGGCTACACCTTC.

This clonotype was counted between two and nine times. The chain recombines TRBV7-8 with TRBJ2-4; no clear D. Germline V gene data show CDR1 as SGHVS and CDR2 as FQNEAQ. V lost 1 base to trimming and J lost 6 bases, with 13 bases between them. CDR3 length: 15 residues. The CDR3 coding sequence is TGTGCCAGCAGCTTAGTCCCATTGTCTGGAAACATTCAGTACTTC. The encoded protein is CASSLVPLSGNIQYF. Filled out from reference TRBV7-8 and TRBJ2-4, the complete variable domain reads GAGVSQSPRYKVAKRGQDVALRCDPISGHVSLFWYQQALGQGPEFLTYFQNEAQLDKSGLPSDRFFAERPEGSVSTLKIQRTQQEDSAVYLCASSLVPLSGNIQYFGAGTRLSVL.

This clonotype has a handful of counts. J is TRBJ2-1 and V is TRBV3-1; maybe TRBD1 (6 bases). Trimming stripped 4 bases from V and 5 bases from J, with 21 bases between. The CDR3 is 17 residues long. CDR1 is LGHDT and CDR2 is YNNKEL in the germline V gene (reference sequence). The DNA of the CDR3 is TGTGCCAGCAGCCGCACCAAGGGGACAAGCTTTGACAATGAGCAGTTCTTC. Translated, it gives CASSRTKGTSFDNEQFF.

The chain employs TRBV10-3 and TRBJ2-7; the D gene is possibly TRBD2 (5 bases). Looked up from germline, CDR1 is ENHRY and CDR2 is SYGVKD. The CDR3 totals 15 residues. V was trimmed by 0 bases and J by 7 bases, leaving 16 bases between them. Here the CDR3 DNA reads TGTGCCATCAGTGAGTCAAAGTCCGGAGGCGGGGAGCAGTACTTC. This encodes CAISESKSGGGEQYF.

In this sample, this clonotype turned up many times. V is TRBV7-9 and J is TRBJ1-2, with D perhaps matching TRBD1 (6 bases). Trimming pared 2 bases from V and 3 bases from J, leaving 10 bases between. From germline, CDR1 is SEHNR and CDR2 FQNEAQ (reference sequence). The CDR3 runs to 14 residues. The CDR3, as DNA: TGTGCCAGCAGCTTACCACAGGGAGACTATGGCTACACCTTC. Its translation: CASSLPQGDYGYTF.

The J gene is TRBJ2-6, the V gene TRBV7-8; no definite D call. The CDR3 sequence is 15 residues long. V lost 4 bases and J lost 0, with 7 bases in between. The germline V gene encodes CDR1 SGHVS and CDR2 FQNEAQ. The CDR3 loop is CASSSSPSGANVLTF. The CDR3 region has the DNA TGTGCCAGCAGCTCCTCTCCCTCTGGGGCCAACGTCCTGACTTTC.

This clonotype has just a few counts. The chain recombines TRBV5-6 with TRBJ1-5, with no clear D. Germline V CDR1 and CDR2: SGHDT, YYEEEE. V lost 3 bases, J lost 5 bases, and 9 bases lay in between. The CDR3 has 13 residues. The CDR3: CASSYGTHQPQHF. The CDR3 DNA reads TGTGCCAGCAGCTATGGAACCCATCAGCCCCAGCATTTT. Together with reference TRBV5-6 and TRBJ1-5, the CDR3 gives the full variable domain: DAGVTQSPTHLIKTRGQQVTLRCSPKSGHDTVSWYQQALGQGPQFIFQYYEEEERQRGNFPDRFSGHQFPNYSSELNVNALLLGDSALYLCASSYGTHQPQHFGDGTRLSIL.

In its sample, this clonotype was seen a few times. The CDR3, as DNA: TGTGCCAGCGGGCTAGCGGGGGGAGTACACAATGAGCAGTTCTTC. This codes for CASGLAGGVHNEQFF. This chain connects TRBV7-9 to TRBJ2-1; TRBD2 matches 11 bases. V lost 8 bases and J lost 5; bases outside the gene matches: 8. There are 15 residues in the CDR3. Germline V gene lookup returns CDR1 SEHNR and CDR2 FQNEAQ (reference sequence).

This chain uses TRBV6-5 with TRBJ2-2; possibly TRBD2 for D (7 bases). The ends were cut back, 0 bases at V and 6 bases at J, with 11 bases in the middle. Germline assignment: CDR1 MNHEY and CDR2 SVGAGI. The CDR3 has 15 residues. CDR3: CASSYSGGASGELFF. The DNA of the CDR3 is TGTGCCAGCAGTTACTCGGGGGGGGCGTCCGGGGAGCTGTTTTTT.

V gene TRBV5-4 combines with J gene TRBJ2-3; TRBD2 matches at 16 bases. The CDR3 consists of 19 residues. Germline V lookup: CDR1 SGHNT, CDR2 YYREEE (reference sequence). V was clipped by 1 base and J by 1 base; unmatched bases: 6. In DNA, the CDR3 is TGTGCCAGCAGCTTGAGGGGACTAGCGGGGGGGCTTGGCACAGATACGCAGTATTTT. Its translation: CASSLRGLAGGLGTDTQYF.